This TCR beta chain derives from a study of blood T cell repertoires in COVID-19. Study context: Samples taken during acute and convalescent COVID-19 were collected in the United States, Italy and Spain.

Per the authors' pipeline: Reference gene primer amplification gave estimated nucleated cell counts. Some clones are missing from TCRdb's copy, which holds only in-frame ones; the method was immunoSEQ multiplex PCR. V, J and clone size were drawn from that table, and D and trimming were deduced from the DNA. In the table there are approximately 150,000 clones, 87% of which are singletons. CDR3 size: 15 residues. CDR1 and CDR2 from the germline V gene are SGHTA and FQGNSA. Trimming took off 1 base at V and 4 bases at J, with 13 bases between the two ends. The receptor was isolated from a man at least 80 years old with acute or convalescent COVID-19. This chain connects TRBV7-2 to TRBJ2-5; possibly TRBD2 for D (5 bases). The sequenced sample consisted of peripheral blood. The DNA of the CDR3 is TGTGCCAGCAGCTTAGACGTGGCTAGCAGAGAGACCCAGTACTTC. This codes for CASSLDVASRETQYF.